These 10 T cell receptor beta chains originate from one sample sequenced in a study of PD-L1 blockade in urothelial cancer. The time point here: pretreatment peripheral blood. Profiled with immunoSEQ multiplex PCR; TCRdb holds only in-frame clones, not every one. The data contain around 130,000 clones, 84% of them singletons. The material was PBMCs, obtained around atezolizumab (anti-PD-L1) treatment. The receptors come from a man aged 45 to 65 with urothelial cancer.

The chain joins TRBV28 to TRBJ1-3, with no clear D. The CDR3 totals 15 residues. From germline, CDR1 is MDHEN and CDR2 SYDVKM. The V end lost 1 base, the J end lost 2 bases, and 9 bases lay between the germline ends. The CDR3 loop reads CASSLSRMAGNTIYF. The CDR3 DNA reads TGTGCCAGCAGTTTATCCAGGATGGCTGGAAACACCATATATTTT.

This chain joins TRBV7-2 and TRBJ2-1; TRBD1 agrees at 7 bases. J gave up 4 bases and V 1 base, and 7 bases lay outside the gene matches. The CDR3 contains 16 residues. Germline-derived CDR1 and CDR2 are SGHTA and FQGNSA. In DNA form, the CDR3 reads TGTGCCAGCAGCTTAGTAACAGGGGTTAAGTACAATGAGCAGTTCTTC. This encodes CASSLVTGVKYNEQFF. The whole variable domain, filled in from reference TRBV7-2 and TRBJ2-1, reads GAGVSQSPSNKVTEKGKDVELRCDPISGHTALYWYRQSLGQGLEFLIYFQGNSAPDKSGLPSDRFSAERTGGSVSTLTIQRTQQEDSAVYLCASSLVTGVKYNEQFFGPGTRLTVL.

In the case of this clone: One end of the junction fails to match germline, which may point to a read error. V usage is TRBV7-7 and J usage is TRBJ2-3, with a weak D call TRBD2 (6 bases). The germline CDR1 and CDR2 sequences are SSHAT and FNYEAQ (reference sequence). The CDR3 consists of 13 residues. The CDR3 nucleotides read TGTGCTAGCAGCTCGGGACTTCTGGATACGCAGTATTTT. Its translation: CASSSGLLDTQYF.

The chain recombines TRBV30 with TRBJ1-6; TRBD1 might be the D (6 bases). The CDR3 has 13 residues. Germline values: CDR1 GTSNPN, CDR2 SVGIG (reference sequence). V was cut by 3 bases and J by 8 bases, with 11 bases left in between. The CDR3 loop reads CAWSAGDDSPLHF. The CDR3 DNA reads as TGTGCCTGGAGCGCAGGGGACGATTCACCCCTCCACTTT.

This rearrangement joins TRBV2 to TRBJ2-2; D gene unclear. V lost 4 bases and J lost 0, with 6 bases in between. The CDR3 is 14 amino acids. CDR1 SNHLY and CDR2 FYNNEI come from the germline V gene. The CDR3 sequence: CASSVTANTGELFF. The DNA of the CDR3 is TGTGCCAGCAGTGTAACAGCGAACACCGGGGAGCTGTTTTTT.

The J gene is TRBJ1-3, the V gene TRBV5-4; perhaps TRBD1 as D (5 bases). Trimming took 4 bases from V and 4 from J, leaving 21 bases between them. This CDR3 region has 17 residues. Germline CDR1 is SGHNT and CDR2 is YYREEE (reference sequence). The CDR3 loop is CASSLAIGGIAGNTIYF. DNA for the CDR3: TGTGCCAGCAGCCTGGCCATCGGGGGTATCGCAGGAAACACCATATATTTT.

The J gene is TRBJ1-2, the V gene TRBV6-4; 7 positions match TRBD1. Trimming removed 6 bases from V and 4 bases from J; junction bases left unmatched: 11. This CDR3 comprises 15 residues. Germline assignment: CDR1 MRHNA and CDR2 SNTAGT. DNA of the CDR3: TGTGCCAGCAGCCCCTCACAGGGGCACTTCTATGGCTACACCTTC. It yields the protein CASSPSQGHFYGYTF.

The chain carries TRBV6-6 and TRBJ2-7; maybe TRBD2 (5 bases). This CDR3 is built from 14 residues. Trimming shortened V by 4 bases and J by 2 bases, and 12 bases separated the two germline ends. CDR1 and CDR2 from the germline V gene are MNHNY and SVGAGI (reference sequence). The CDR3 sequence: CASSFEGIPYEQYF. DNA of the CDR3: TGTGCCAGCAGTTTTGAGGGAATCCCCTACGAGCAGTACTTC.

This clone has only one observation. J is TRBJ2-7 and V is TRBV19; 12 nucleotides match TRBD2. The CDR3 has 15 amino acids. The J segment lost 7 bases and the V segment lost 4 bases, leaving 8 bases of the junction unmatched. Germline values: CDR1 LNHDA, CDR2 SQIVND (reference sequence). The CDR3, as DNA: TGTGCCAGTAGTACCGGGACTAGCGGGTTGCAAGAGCAGTACTTC. It yields the protein CASSTGTSGLQEQYF.

V is TRBV5-1 and J is TRBJ2-1, with 8 bases fitting TRBD1. V dropped 1 base and J dropped 7; count of bases not matched to a gene: 4. Germline V gene sequence: CDR1 SGHRS, CDR2 YFSETQ. The CDR3 covers 14 residues. CDR3 in amino acids: CASSLLQGANEQFF. CDR3 nucleotides: TGCGCCAGCAGCTTGCTCCAGGGGGCGAATGAGCAGTTCTTC.